These 9 T cell receptor beta chains came from one sample sequenced in a study of T cells in Graves' hyperthyroidism and ophthalmopathy. RNA transcripts were the template for amplifying TCR beta CDR3 regions. HTBI primers were employed in a first-round RT-PCR of the TCR CDR3. TCRdb ran MiXCR on the multiplex PCR reads and lists one entry per CDR3 protein. The table shows more than 300,000 distinct CDR3 sequences, with approximately 17% occurring only once. Sequencing was done on a sample of blood. Receptors originate from a woman aged 25 to 39 with Graves' hyperthyroidism that later progressed to Graves' ophthalmopathy.

This clonotype was counted at least ten times. The chain is built from TRBV12-3 or TRBV12-4 and TRBJ2-4, with D possibly being TRBD2 (5 bases). This CDR3 has 13 amino acids. The V gene lost 7 bases and the J gene lost 6 bases, with 13 bases spanning the gap. CDR3 DNA sequence: TGTGCCAGCACGGACTTGGTGACAAACATTCAGTACTTC. Amino acids: CASTDLVTNIQYF.

This clonotype occurred a few times. The genes are TRBV18 and TRBJ1-5; no reliable D call. The CDR3 has 13 residues. Trimming took 3 bases from V and 4 from J, leaving 7 bases between them. Germline lookup yields CDR1 KGHSH and CDR2 LQKENI. CDR3 bases: TGTGCCAGCTCACCCAATCCTAATCAGCCCCAGCATTTT. The encoded protein is CASSPNPNQPQHF.

The chain employs TRBV7-8 and TRBJ1-1, with D possibly being TRBD1 (5 bases). The ends were cut back, 1 base at V and 4 bases at J, with 7 bases in the middle. This CDR3 is built from 13 residues. Germline CDR1 and CDR2: SGHVS and FQNEAQ. CDR3 nucleotide sequence: TGTGCCAGCAGCTTAGACAGGCTCACTGAAGCTTTCTTT. This gives the protein CASSLDRLTEAFF.

This clonotype was picked up many times. The V and J genes are TRBV28 and TRBJ2-1, with D perhaps TRBD2 (6 bases). The germline CDR1 and CDR2 sequences are MDHEN and SYDVKM. This CDR3 spans 18 amino acids. V was trimmed by 2 bases and J by 5 bases, leaving 22 bases between them. This CDR3 is CASSLMVAGLTKDNEQFF. DNA of the CDR3: TGTGCCAGCAGTTTAATGGTGGCGGGGCTAACAAAAGACAATGAGCAGTTCTTC. Full variable domain (remainder filled in from reference TRBV28 and TRBJ2-1): DVKVTQSSRYLVKRTGEKVFLECVQDMDHENMFWYRQDPGLGLRLIYFSYDVKMKEKGDIPEGYSVSREKKERFSLILESASTNQTSMYLCASSLMVAGLTKDNEQFFGPGTRLTVL.

Many counts were recorded for this clonotype. This CDR3 reads CASSFRFWEGQGYTQPQHF. The CDR3 DNA follows: TGTGCCAGCAGTTTTCGATTTTGGGAGGGACAGGGGTATACTCAGCCCCAGCATTTT. The chain recombines TRBV28 with TRBJ1-5; 10 positions match TRBD1. Trimming cost V 3 bases and J 6 bases; bases outside gene matches: 17. Germline-derived CDR1 and CDR2 are MDHEN and SYDVKM. The CDR3 covers 19 residues.

V gene TRBV7-8 combines with J gene TRBJ2-1; 11 nucleotides line up with TRBD2. This CDR3 has 18 residues. The J segment lost 4 bases and the V segment lost 1 base, leaving 9 bases of the junction unmatched. Germline CDR1 is SGHVS and CDR2 is FQNEAQ. In nucleotides, the CDR3 is TGTGCCAGCAGCTTAGTCATTAGCGGGGGGGCGGGGTACAATGAGCAGTTCTTC. Its protein is CASSLVISGGAGYNEQFF.

The chain carries TRBV19 and TRBJ1-1; TRBD1 is a possible D gene (5 bases). CDR1 is LNHDA and CDR2 is SQIVND in the germline V gene (reference sequence). The CDR3 is 13 residues long. Trimming stripped 6 bases from V and 0 bases from J, with 8 bases between. CDR3 coding DNA: TGTGCCAGTAGGTACAGGTTGAACACTGAAGCTTTCTTT. This codes for CASRYRLNTEAFF.

This clonotype was observed at least ten times. The chain combines TRBV7-9 with TRBJ2-1; no reliable D call. The length of the CDR3 is 16 residues. The V gene's germline CDR1 is SEHNR and CDR2 FQNEAQ (reference sequence). V was trimmed by 7 bases and J by 9 bases, leaving 25 bases between them. The CDR3 DNA reads as TGTGCCAGCATCAACAGCCTAGAAGGACCCTTCGGTGAGCAGTTCTTC. Its translation is CASINSLEGPFGEQFF.

The rearrangement links TRBV10-3 to TRBJ2-3, with D hard to call. The germline V gene has CDR1 ENHRY and CDR2 SYGVKD. V was shortened by 3 bases and J by 4 bases, with 11 bases between the two germline ends. This CDR3 spans 14 amino acids. CDR3 protein: CAISDLSSADTQYF. In DNA, the CDR3 is TGTGCCATCAGTGATTTAAGTTCCGCAGATACGCAGTATTTT.